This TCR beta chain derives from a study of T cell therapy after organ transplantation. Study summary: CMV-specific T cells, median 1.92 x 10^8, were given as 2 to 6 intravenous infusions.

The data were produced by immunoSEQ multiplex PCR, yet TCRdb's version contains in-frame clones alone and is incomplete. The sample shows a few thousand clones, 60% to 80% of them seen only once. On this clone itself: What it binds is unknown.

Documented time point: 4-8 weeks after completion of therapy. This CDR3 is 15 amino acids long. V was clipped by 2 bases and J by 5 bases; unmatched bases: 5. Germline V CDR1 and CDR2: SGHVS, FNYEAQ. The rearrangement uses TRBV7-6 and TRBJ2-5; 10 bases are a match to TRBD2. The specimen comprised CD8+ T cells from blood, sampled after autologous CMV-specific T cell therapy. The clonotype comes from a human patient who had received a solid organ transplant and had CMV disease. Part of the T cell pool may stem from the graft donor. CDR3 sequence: CASSLLAGEGETQYF. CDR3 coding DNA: TGTGCCAGCAGCTTACTAGCGGGAGAAGGGGAGACCCAGTACTTC.